One sample yielded the 21 T cell receptor beta chains listed below, sequenced in a study of blood T cell repertoires in COVID-19 (TCRdb year 2020). The library was generated by the immunoSEQ multiplex PCR assay. TCRdb took over this immuneACCESS table, retaining in-frame rearrangements with V and J assigned. Such tables are incomplete; in checked studies, under half of the missing clones stem from an unresolved V gene, and the remainder is unexplained. The table for this sample lists 200,000 or so clones; around 84% of them were counted only once. The ten biggest clones cover about 2% of the sample. The sequenced sample was peripheral blood. These receptors were obtained from a man aged 40-49 years who had recovered from COVID-19.

The sample holds one count of this clone. The chain couples TRBV6-1 to TRBJ2-5; 9 bases align to TRBD2. The CDR3 length is 15 residues. V gave up 1 base and J gave up 4 bases; unmatched junction bases: 4. Germline V gene lookup returns CDR1 MNHNS and CDR2 SASEGT. CDR3 DNA: TGTGCCAGCAGTGAAGGAGCGGGGGGCGGAGAGACCCAGTACTTC. Translating it yields CASSEGAGGGETQYF.

The rearrangement joins TRBV16 to TRBJ2-1, with 8 nucleotides matching TRBD2. The CDR3 sequence is 15 residues long. Germline CDR1 KGHSY, CDR2 FQNENV. V shed 1 base and J 5 bases; nucleotides not matched to a gene: 4. CDR3 nucleotides: TGTGCCAGCAGCCAATTGGATAGCGGGGACAATGAGCAGTTCTTC. It encodes CASSQLDSGDNEQFF.

The rearrangement joins TRBV5-1 to TRBJ2-2, with D hard to call. From germline, CDR1 is SGHRS and CDR2 YFSETQ. Trimming took 2 bases from V and 6 from J, leaving 5 bases between them. The CDR3 extends over 12 amino acids. The CDR3 reads CASSLEAGELFF. The CDR3 DNA sequence: TGCGCCAGCAGCTTAGAGGCCGGGGAGCTGTTTTTT.

This clone was observed a few times. This chain links TRBV5-1 with TRBJ2-2; perhaps TRBD2 as D (6 bases). V was cut by 4 bases and J by 8 bases, with 18 bases left in between. This CDR3 contains 15 residues. CDR1 and CDR2 from the germline V gene are SGHRS and YFSETQ. The CDR3: CASSPGGTTMGELFF. DNA for the CDR3: TGCGCCAGCAGCCCCGGGGGAACCACCATGGGGGAGCTGTTTTTT.

The rearrangement links TRBV18 to TRBJ1-3; no reliable D call. The CDR3 totals 15 residues. From germline, CDR1 is KGHSH and CDR2 LQKENI. Trimming cost V 2 bases and J 2 bases, with 10 bases left between them. In DNA form, the CDR3 reads TGTGCCAGCTCACCAACCCGAACAGCTGGAAACACCATATATTTT. Amino acids: CASSPTRTAGNTIYF.

V and J are TRBV3-1 (or the pseudogene TRBV3-2) and TRBJ2-7; tentatively, D is TRBD2 (5 bases). CDR1 LGHDT and CDR2 YNNKEL come from the germline V gene (reference sequence). This CDR3 region has 15 residues. V was pared by 0 bases and J by 3 bases, with 12 bases between. CDR3 region: CASSQDWRRHYEQYF. The DNA of the CDR3 is TGTGCCAGCAGCCAAGATTGGAGGCGACACTACGAGCAGTACTTC.

This clone was counted once. The chain couples TRBV9 to TRBJ1-6; no firm D call. CDR1 is SGDLS, CDR2 YYNGEE, per germline. Trimming stripped 4 bases from V and 10 bases from J, with 18 bases between. The CDR3 totals 15 residues. The CDR3 sequence: CASSKDFGEDSPLHF. In nucleotides, the CDR3 is TGTGCCAGCAGCAAGGACTTCGGGGAGGACTCACCCCTCCACTTT.

The V gene is TRBV27, the J gene TRBJ1-2; D gene unclear. The germline V gene has CDR1 MNHEY and CDR2 SMNVEV (reference sequence). CDR3 length equals 14 residues. The V and J ends lost 8 bases and 4 bases respectively, with 17 bases between them. CDR3 nucleotides: TGTGCCAGCGGCGCCGCGGGTATCTTCTATGGCTACACCTTC. It is translated as CASGAAGIFYGYTF.

The chain uses TRBV5-5 and TRBJ1-2; TRBD1 is a possible D gene (5 bases). Trimming cost V 7 bases and J 3 bases, with 7 bases left between them. Germline CDR1 reads SGHKS; CDR2 reads YYEKEE (reference sequence). CDR3 length: 11 amino acids. The CDR3 here is CASRRDYGYTF. The DNA for the CDR3 is TGTGCCAGCCGCAGGGACTATGGCTACACCTTC.

This chain links TRBV5-4 with TRBJ2-5, with TRBD2 identical over 10 bases. The germline V gene encodes CDR1 SGHNT and CDR2 YYREEE (reference sequence). V shed 0 bases and J 5 bases; nucleotides not matched to a gene: 4. This CDR3 contains 15 residues. CDR3 amino acids: CASSLGAGGLETQYF. DNA for the CDR3: TGTGCCAGCAGCTTGGGAGCGGGGGGGCTCGAGACCCAGTACTTC.

The count of this clone is one. The V call is TRBV10-2, the J call TRBJ2-7; possibly TRBD2 for D (5 bases). The CDR3 runs to 14 residues. The V and J ends lost 4 bases and 6 bases respectively, with 16 bases between them. CDR1 WSHSY and CDR2 SAAADI come from the germline V gene. The CDR3 sequence: CASSAGPSLREQYF. The CDR3 nucleotides read TGCGCCAGCAGTGCAGGCCCTAGCCTGCGCGAGCAGTACTTC.

For this clone: This CDR3 is also generated by other DNA sequences in the sample. The chain uses TRBV18 and TRBJ1-1, with 8 bases lining up with TRBD1. The germline V gene encodes CDR1 KGHSH and CDR2 LQKENI. J lost 5 bases, V lost 3 bases, and 2 bases had no gene match. CDR3 length: 13 amino acids. The CDR3 DNA follows: TGTGCCAGCTCACCCGACAGGGGAACTGAAGCTTTCTTT. Amino acid sequence: CASSPDRGTEAFF. Supplemented by reference TRBV18 and TRBJ1-1, the full variable domain reads NAGVMQNPRHLVRRRGQEARLRCSPMKGHSHVYWYRQLPEEGLKFMVYLQKENIIDESGMPKERFSAEFPKEGPSILRIQQVVRGDSAAYFCASSPDRGTEAFFGQGTRLTVV.

The CDR3 nucleotides are TGCGCCAGCGCGCTTACTAGCGGGGGGGAAGAGACCCAGTACTTC. Its protein product is CASALTSGGEETQYF. V and J are TRBV10-2 and TRBJ2-5, with 13 bases aligning to TRBD2. V gave up 8 bases and J gave up 3 bases; unmatched junction bases: 6. The CDR3 spans 15 residues. The V gene's germline CDR1 is WSHSY and CDR2 SAAADI.

This chain joins TRBV11-2 and TRBJ1-2; 7 nucleotides line up with TRBD1. Germline CDR1 SGHAT, CDR2 FQNNGV. V lost 5 bases to trimming and J lost 4 bases; unmatched junction nucleotides: 1. The CDR3 has 12 amino acids. CDR3 protein: CASSRDSYGYTF. The DNA of the CDR3 is TGTGCCAGCAGCAGGGACAGCTATGGCTACACCTTC.

This clone came up a few times. V is TRBV10-3 and J is TRBJ2-7; tentative D call: TRBD2 (6 bases). Germline CDR1 and CDR2: ENHRY and SYGVKD. V was cut by 2 bases and J by 7 bases, with 15 bases left in between. The CDR3 sequence is 14 residues long. CDR3 sequence (DNA): TGTGCCATCAGTGAGGGACGTCCCGGGGGAGAGCAGTACTTC. The encoded protein is CAISEGRPGGEQYF.

Only a few counts were recorded for this clone. V and J are TRBV4-3 and TRBJ2-2; D possibly corresponds to TRBD1 (5 bases). Trimming removed 1 base at V and 3 bases at J, with 15 bases between. The CDR3 extends over 17 amino acids. Germline CDR1 is LGHNA and CDR2 is YSLEER. In DNA form, the CDR3 reads TGCGCCAGCAGCCAAGGACAAGGCGACAGCTACACCGGGGAGCTGTTTTTT. Translation: CASSQGQGDSYTGELFF.

The chain links TRBV6-5 to TRBJ2-7; TRBD1 matches 8 bases. V shed 11 bases and J 3 bases; nucleotides not matched to a gene: 12. This CDR3 contains 14 residues. The V gene's germline CDR1 is MNHEY and CDR2 SVGAGI. Written as DNA, the CDR3 is TGTGCCGCCTTTCCGACAGGGGCCATCTACGAGCAGTACTTC. Translated, it gives CAAFPTGAIYEQYF.

The rearrangement uses TRBV2 and TRBJ1-2, with D possibly matching TRBD1 (6 bases). The CDR3 covers 14 residues. Germline lookup yields CDR1 SNHLY and CDR2 FYNNEI. V shed 6 bases and J shed 2 bases, with 13 bases lying between them. The DNA of the CDR3 is TGTGCCAGCAGCTCCCGGGGGGCGAACTATGGCTACACCTTC. Its translation: CASSSRGANYGYTF.

The V gene is TRBV29-1, the J gene TRBJ2-1, with TRBD2 identical over 9 bases. Looked up from germline, CDR1 is SQVTM and CDR2 is ANQGSEA. Germline trimming cut 7 bases from V and 6 bases from J; bases unmatched to any gene: 10. The CDR3 sequence is 14 residues long. The CDR3 spells CSALPGLALNEQFF. In nucleotides, the CDR3 is TGCAGCGCCCTACCGGGACTAGCCCTCAATGAGCAGTTCTTC.

This rearrangement joins TRBV21-1 to TRBJ2-1; TRBD2, the table's D call, lacks a check against the DNA. TRBV21-1 is described as a pseudogene. The CDR3 sequence is 17 residues long. CDR3 sequence: CASSKGGLAGEPDEQFF. The CDR3 region has the DNA TGTGCCAGCAGCAAAGGGGGACTAGCGGGAGAACCGGATGAGCAGTTCTTC.

J is TRBJ2-3 and V is TRBV30, with TRBD2 identical over 8 bases. J was trimmed by 0 bases and V by 4 bases; bases with no gene match: 9. The CDR3 runs to 16 residues. Germline V gene data show CDR1 as GTSNPN and CDR2 as SVGIG (reference sequence). CDR3 in DNA: TGTGCCTGGACTATTTGGGCTAGCGGGAGCACAGATACGCAGTATTTT. Its translation is CAWTIWASGSTDTQYF.